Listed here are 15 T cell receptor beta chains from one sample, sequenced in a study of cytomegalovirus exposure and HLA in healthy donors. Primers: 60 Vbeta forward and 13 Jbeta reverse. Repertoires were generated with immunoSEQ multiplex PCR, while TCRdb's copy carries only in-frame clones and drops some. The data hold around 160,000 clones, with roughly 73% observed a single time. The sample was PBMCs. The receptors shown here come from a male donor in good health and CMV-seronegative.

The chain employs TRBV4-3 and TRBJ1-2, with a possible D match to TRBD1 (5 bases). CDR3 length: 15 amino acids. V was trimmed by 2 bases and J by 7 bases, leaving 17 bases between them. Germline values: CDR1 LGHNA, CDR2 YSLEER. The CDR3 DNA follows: TGCGCCAGCAGCCAATATGACGGGGGGTTGGTTGGCTACACCTTC. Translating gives CASSQYDGGLVGYTF.

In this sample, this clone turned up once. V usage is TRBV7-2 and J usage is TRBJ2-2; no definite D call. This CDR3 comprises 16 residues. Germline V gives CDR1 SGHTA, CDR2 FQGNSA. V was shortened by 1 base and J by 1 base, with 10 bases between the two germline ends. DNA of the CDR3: TGTGCCAGCAGCTTAGTCGTGTCAGTGAACACCGGGGAGCTGTTTTTT. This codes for CASSLVVSVNTGELFF.

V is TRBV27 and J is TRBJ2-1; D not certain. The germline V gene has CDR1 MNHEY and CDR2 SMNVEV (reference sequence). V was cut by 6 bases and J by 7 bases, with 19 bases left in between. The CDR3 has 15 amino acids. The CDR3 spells CASRPWRLETNEQFF. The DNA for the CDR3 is TGTGCCAGCAGGCCGTGGCGGCTCGAGACGAATGAGCAGTTCTTC.

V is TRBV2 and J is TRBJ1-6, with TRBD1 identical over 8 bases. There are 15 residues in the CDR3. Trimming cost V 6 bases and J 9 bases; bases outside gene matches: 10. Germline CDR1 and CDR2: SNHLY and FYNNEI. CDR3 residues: CASSGLDRVGSPLHF. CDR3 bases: TGTGCCAGCAGCGGACTGGACAGGGTCGGTTCACCCCTCCACTTT.

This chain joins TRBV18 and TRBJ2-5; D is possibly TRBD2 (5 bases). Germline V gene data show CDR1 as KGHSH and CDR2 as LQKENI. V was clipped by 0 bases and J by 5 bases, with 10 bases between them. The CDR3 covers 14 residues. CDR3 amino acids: CASSPPAGKETQYF. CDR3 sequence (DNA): TGTGCCAGCTCACCACCGGCCGGGAAGGAGACCCAGTACTTC.

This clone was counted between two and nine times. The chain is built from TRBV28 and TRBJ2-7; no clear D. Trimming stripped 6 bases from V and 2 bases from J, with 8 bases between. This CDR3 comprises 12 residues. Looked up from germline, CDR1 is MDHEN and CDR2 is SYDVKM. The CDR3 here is CASSEAPYEQYF. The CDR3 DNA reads TGTGCCAGCAGCGAGGCGCCCTACGAGCAGTACTTC.

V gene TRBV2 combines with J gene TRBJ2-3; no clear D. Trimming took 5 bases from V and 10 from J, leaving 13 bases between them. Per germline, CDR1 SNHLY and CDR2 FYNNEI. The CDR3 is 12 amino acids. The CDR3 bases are TGTGCCAGCAGTTCCCAGGCCCGGTCGCAGTATTTT. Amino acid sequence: CASSSQARSQYF. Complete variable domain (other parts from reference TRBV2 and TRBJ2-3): EPEVTQTPSHQVTQMGQEVILRCVPISNHLYFYWYRQILGQKVEFLVSFYNNEISEKSEIFDDQFSVERPDGSNFTLKIRSTKLEDSAMYFCASSSQARSQYFGPGTRLTVL.

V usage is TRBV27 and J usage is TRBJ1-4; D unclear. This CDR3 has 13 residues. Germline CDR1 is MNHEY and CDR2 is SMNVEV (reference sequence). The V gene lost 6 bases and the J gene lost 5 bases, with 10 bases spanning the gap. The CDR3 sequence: CASSQAGNEKLFF. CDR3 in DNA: TGTGCCAGCAGCCAGGCGGGCAATGAAAAACTGTTTTTT.

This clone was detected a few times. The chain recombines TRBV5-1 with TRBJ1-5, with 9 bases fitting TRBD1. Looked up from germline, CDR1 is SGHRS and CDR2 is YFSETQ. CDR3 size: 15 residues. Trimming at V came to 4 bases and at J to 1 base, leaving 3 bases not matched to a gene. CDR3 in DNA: TGCGCCAGCAGCCCGGGGACAGGGAGCAATCAGCCCCAGCATTTT. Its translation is CASSPGTGSNQPQHF.

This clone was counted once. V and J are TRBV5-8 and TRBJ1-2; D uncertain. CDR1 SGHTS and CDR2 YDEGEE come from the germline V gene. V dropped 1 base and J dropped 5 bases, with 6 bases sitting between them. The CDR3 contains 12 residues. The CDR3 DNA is TGTGCCAGCAGCTTGAGGAGTTATGGCTACACCTTC. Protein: CASSLRSYGYTF.

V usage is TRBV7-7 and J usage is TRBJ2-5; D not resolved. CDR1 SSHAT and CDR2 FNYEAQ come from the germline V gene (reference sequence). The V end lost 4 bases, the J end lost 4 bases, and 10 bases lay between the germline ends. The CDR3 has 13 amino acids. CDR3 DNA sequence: TGTGCCAGCAGCTATACTATCTCAGAGACCCAGTACTTC. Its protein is CASSYTISETQYF.

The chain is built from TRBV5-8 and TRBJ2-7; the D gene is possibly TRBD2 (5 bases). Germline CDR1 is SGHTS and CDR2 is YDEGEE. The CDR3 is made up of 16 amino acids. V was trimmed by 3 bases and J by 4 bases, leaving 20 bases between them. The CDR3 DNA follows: TGTGCCAGCAGCTCCTCCCCGGCCACTAGTAAGTACGAGCAGTACTTC. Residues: CASSSSPATSKYEQYF.

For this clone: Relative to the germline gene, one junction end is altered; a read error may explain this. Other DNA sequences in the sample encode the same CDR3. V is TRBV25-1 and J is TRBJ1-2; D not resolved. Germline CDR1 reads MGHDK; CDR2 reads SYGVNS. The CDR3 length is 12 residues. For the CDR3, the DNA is TGTGCTAGCAGTGAATTCGACACCTTCTACACCTTC. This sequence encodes CASSEFDTFYTF.

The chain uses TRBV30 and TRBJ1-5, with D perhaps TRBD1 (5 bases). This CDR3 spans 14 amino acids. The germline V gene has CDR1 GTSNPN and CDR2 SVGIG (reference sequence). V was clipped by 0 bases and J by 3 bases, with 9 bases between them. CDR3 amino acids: CAWSVGGINQPQHF. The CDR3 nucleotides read TGTGCCTGGAGTGTTGGGGGGATCAATCAGCCCCAGCATTTT. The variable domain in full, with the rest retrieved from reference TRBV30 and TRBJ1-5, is SQTIHQWPATLVQPVGSPLSLECTVEGTSNPNLYWYRQAAGRGLQLLFYSVGIGQISSEVPQNLSASRPQDRQFILSSKKLLLSDSGFYLCAWSVGGINQPQHFGDGTRLSIL.

The CDR3 reads CASSWGPPDEQYF. CDR3 DNA sequence: TGTGCCAGCAGCTGGGGGCCCCCCGACGAGCAGTACTTC. V gene TRBV7-2 combines with J gene TRBJ2-7, with a possible D match to TRBD1 (6 bases). Trimming took 4 bases from V and 5 from J, leaving 12 bases between them. The CDR3 spans 13 residues. The germline V gene encodes CDR1 SGHTA and CDR2 FQGNSA.